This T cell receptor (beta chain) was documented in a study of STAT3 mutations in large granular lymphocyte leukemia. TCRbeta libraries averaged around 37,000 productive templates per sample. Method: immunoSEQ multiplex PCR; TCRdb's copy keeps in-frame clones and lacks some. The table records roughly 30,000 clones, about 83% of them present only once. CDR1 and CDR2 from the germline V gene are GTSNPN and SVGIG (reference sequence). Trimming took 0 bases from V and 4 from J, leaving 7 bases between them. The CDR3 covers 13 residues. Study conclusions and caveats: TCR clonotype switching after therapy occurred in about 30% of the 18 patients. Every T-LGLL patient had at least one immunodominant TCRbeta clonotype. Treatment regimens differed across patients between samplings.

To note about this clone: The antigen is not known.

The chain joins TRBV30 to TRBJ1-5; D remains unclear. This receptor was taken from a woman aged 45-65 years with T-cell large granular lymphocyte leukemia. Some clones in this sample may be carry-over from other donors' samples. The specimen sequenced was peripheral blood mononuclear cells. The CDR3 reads CAWSVSENQPQHF. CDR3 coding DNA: TGTGCCTGGAGTGTATCGGAGAATCAGCCCCAGCATTTT.